Below, 10 T cell receptor beta chains from the same sample are listed, as sequenced in a study of shared clonotypes between healthy human individuals. Using immunoSEQ multiplex PCR, the repertoire was profiled, and TCRdb retains in-frame clones only, with some absent. Among about 980,000 clones listed, 76% were seen once. The sequenced sample was memory CD4+ T cells sorted from blood. Stated subset: CD45RA-negative fraction. The origin of the receptors is a man aged 18-30 years in good health.

The chain is built from TRBV28 and TRBJ1-1; D is uncertain. V was trimmed by 3 bases and J by 3 bases, leaving 11 bases between them. The CDR3 consists of 14 residues. Germline V gene lookup returns CDR1 MDHEN and CDR2 SYDVKM. CDR3: CASSLRQRDTEAFF. Written as DNA, the CDR3 is TGTGCCAGCAGTTTGAGGCAGCGGGACACTGAAGCTTTCTTT.

This rearrangement joins TRBV11-3 to TRBJ2-1; 9 bases match TRBD1. V lost 5 bases, J lost 8 bases, and 10 bases stayed unmatched. The CDR3 contains 15 residues. From germline, CDR1 is SGHNT and CDR2 YENEEA. The CDR3 spells CASSPHRGRRDEQFF. The CDR3, as DNA: TGTGCCAGCAGCCCACACAGGGGGCGCAGGGATGAGCAGTTCTTC.

The J gene is TRBJ2-1, the V gene TRBV20-1; D not resolved. Germline CDR1 DFQATT, CDR2 SNEGSKA (reference sequence). The CDR3 runs 11 residues. V dropped 2 bases and J dropped 5 bases, with 4 bases sitting between them. The CDR3 is CSARKDNEQFF. The CDR3 DNA reads as TGCAGTGCTAGAAAGGACAATGAGCAGTTCTTC.

The V and J genes are TRBV6-5 and TRBJ2-1; 13 bases align to TRBD2. V shed 4 bases, J shed 4 bases, and the junction held 4 bases outside the gene matches. The CDR3 has 16 residues. Per the germline V gene, CDR1 is MNHEY and CDR2 is SVGAGI. The CDR3 loop is CASSFTSGGAYNEQFF. In nucleotides, the CDR3 is TGTGCCAGCAGTTTCACTAGCGGGGGGGCTTACAATGAGCAGTTCTTC.

The rearrangement links TRBV10-3 to TRBJ1-2; TRBD1 aligns across 8 bases. With V trimmed by 0 bases and J by 5 bases, 2 bases remained unmatched. Germline V gene lookup returns CDR1 ENHRY and CDR2 SYGVKD. The CDR3 runs 14 residues. The CDR3 protein is CAISESTGEYGYTF. The CDR3 bases are TGTGCCATCAGTGAGTCGACAGGGGAATATGGCTACACCTTC.

Here the CDR3 DNA reads TGTGCCAGCAGTCCGGGCGGGAGGGATAATTCACCCCTCCACTTT. Its translation is CASSPGGRDNSPLHF. The chain recombines TRBV28 with TRBJ1-6; D gene unclear. Germline-derived CDR1 and CDR2 are MDHEN and SYDVKM. The V end was cut by 5 bases, the J end by 5 bases, with 13 bases between. This CDR3 is built from 15 residues. The full variable domain, completed using reference TRBV28 and TRBJ1-6, is DVKVTQSSRYLVKRTGEKVFLECVQDMDHENMFWYRQDPGLGLRLIYFSYDVKMKEKGDIPEGYSVSREKKERFSLILESASTNQTSMYLCASSPGGRDNSPLHFGNGTRLTVT.

This chain connects TRBV30 to TRBJ1-6, with D possibly TRBD1 on 6 matching bases. Germline loops: CDR1 GTSNPN, CDR2 SVGIG (reference sequence). V was pared by 3 bases and J by 9 bases, with 15 bases between. The CDR3 covers 14 residues. The CDR3 coding sequence is TGTGCCTGGAGACAGGGAAAGTCGAGTTCACCCCTCCACTTT. It translates to CAWRQGKSSSPLHF.

The chain is built from TRBV30 and TRBJ1-1, with TRBD1 matching 9 bases. Germline trimming cut 4 bases from V and 3 bases from J; bases unmatched to any gene: 6. The germline V gene has CDR1 GTSNPN and CDR2 SVGIG (reference sequence). This CDR3 region has 14 residues. This CDR3 is CAWTMGQGDTEAFF. For the CDR3, the DNA is TGTGCCTGGACTATGGGACAGGGAGACACTGAAGCTTTCTTT.

The chain is built from TRBV5-6 and TRBJ1-2; tentative D call: TRBD1 (6 bases). The CDR3 has 15 amino acids. Germline lookup yields CDR1 SGHDT and CDR2 YYEEEE. Trimming shortened V by 0 bases and J by 5 bases, and 14 bases separated the two germline ends. CDR3 amino acids: CASSLGRDKGYGYTF. CDR3 bases: TGTGCCAGCAGCTTGGGCAGGGACAAAGGGTATGGCTACACCTTC.

The chain employs TRBV30 and TRBJ1-1; no definite D call. Looked up from germline, CDR1 is GTSNPN and CDR2 is SVGIG (reference sequence). Trimming removed 0 bases at V and 11 bases at J, with 10 bases between. This CDR3 spans 11 amino acids. This CDR3 is CAWSVNRYAFF. DNA for the CDR3: TGTGCCTGGAGTGTAAATAGGTATGCTTTCTTT. Variable domain in full (rest from reference TRBV30 and TRBJ1-1): SQTIHQWPATLVQPVGSPLSLECTVEGTSNPNLYWYRQAAGRGLQLLFYSVGIGQISSEVPQNLSASRPQDRQFILSSKKLLLSDSGFYLCAWSVNRYAFFGQGTRLTVV.